These 21 T cell receptor beta chains originate from one sample sequenced in a study of CD8+CD57+ T cells in acquired aplastic anemia. The use of genomic DNA as template underpinned the TCR beta VDJ and CDR3 profiling. TCRdb re-called the reads through MiXCR, storing one row per CDR3 protein. The sample has about 150,000 distinct CDR3 sequences; about 48% are singletons. By flow cytometry, patients selected for sequencing had shown an expansion of CD8+CD57+ cells. Material: sorted CD4+, CD8+, or CD8+CD57+ T cells (not recorded which) from PBMCs. The receptors were gathered from a human donor with aplastic anemia.

The CDR3 is CSAPLGTGTTYSNQPQHF. CDR3 sequence (DNA): TGCAGTGCCCCACTGGGGACAGGGACAACTTATAGCAATCAGCCCCAGCATTTT. The chain links TRBV20-1 to TRBJ1-5; 9 nucleotides agree with TRBD1. With V trimmed by 6 bases and J by 0 bases, 15 bases remained unmatched. The CDR3 has 18 residues. Germline V gives CDR1 DFQATT, CDR2 SNEGSKA (reference sequence).

This clonotype came up many times. The chain recombines TRBV10-3 with TRBJ1-2; no clear D. The CDR3 consists of 15 residues. The ends were cut back, 3 bases at V and 0 bases at J, with 11 bases in the middle. Germline V gene data show CDR1 as ENHRY and CDR2 as SYGVKD. The CDR3: CAISERADTNYGYTF. For the CDR3, the DNA is TGTGCCATCAGTGAAAGAGCCGATACTAACTATGGCTACACCTTC.

There are many counts of this clonotype. J is TRBJ2-2 and V is TRBV11-1; 9 positions agree with TRBD2. V lost 4 bases and J lost 3; bases outside the gene matches: 9. This CDR3 is built from 17 residues. Per the germline V gene, CDR1 is SGHAT and CDR2 is FQDESV (reference sequence). The CDR3, as DNA: TGTGCCAGCAGCTCCCCTATCCGGACTAGCGACACCGGGGAGCTGTTTTTT. It codes for CASSSPIRTSDTGELFF.

About this clonotype: A single base separates this from a much larger clone, so it may be a read error. As the CDR3 is not closed by the conserved phenylalanine or tryptophan, this likely results from a read error. The chain couples TRBV7-3 to TRBJ2-1, with 10 bases identical to TRBD2. The CDR3 spans 16 residues. J lost 4 bases, V lost 1 base, and 4 bases had no gene match. CDR1 SGHTA and CDR2 FQGTGA come from the germline V gene. The CDR3 reads CASSLSSGGTYNEQFS. As DNA, the CDR3 is TGTGCCAGCAGCTTAAGTAGCGGGGGGACATACAATGAGCAGTTCTCC.

Comment on this clonotype: This CDR3 fails to terminate in the conserved phenylalanine or tryptophan, so it likely reflects a read error. The CDR3, as DNA: TGCGCCAGCCAACTGGGACAGGGGTTCTCCTACGAGCAGTACTCC. Amino acid sequence: CASQLGQGFSYEQYS. The genes are TRBV5-1 and TRBJ2-7, with 10 bases lining up with TRBD1. The J segment lost 0 bases and the V segment lost 7 bases, leaving 7 bases of the junction unmatched. The CDR3 has 15 amino acids. Germline CDR1 is SGHRS and CDR2 is YFSETQ.

The rearrangement uses TRBV7-9 and TRBJ2-3; 7 bases map to TRBD2. CDR1 SEHNR and CDR2 FQNEAQ come from the germline V gene (reference sequence). The CDR3 runs to 16 residues. Trimming removed 2 bases from V and 2 bases from J; junction bases left unmatched: 7. The CDR3 is CASSLWQAGYTDTQYF. The CDR3 DNA follows: TGTGCCAGCAGCTTATGGCAAGCGGGGTACACAGATACGCAGTATTTT.

This clonotype appeared many times. The CDR3 region is CASSLARSGPYNEQFF. The CDR3 nucleotides are TGTGCCAGCAGCTTAGCCCGTTCGGGCCCCTACAATGAGCAGTTCTTC. The chain combines TRBV7-8 with TRBJ2-1, with no clear D. Germline V gene data show CDR1 as SGHVS and CDR2 as FQNEAQ. Deletions cut 0 bases from V and 2 bases from J, with 11 bases between. This CDR3 has 16 residues.

This clonotype was counted a single time. The V gene is TRBV24-1, the J gene TRBJ2-3; TRBD2 might be the D (5 bases). The CDR3 is made up of 14 amino acids. V lost 9 bases to trimming and J lost 4 bases, with 16 bases between them. Germline assignment: CDR1 KGHDR and CDR2 SFDVKD. In DNA form, the CDR3 reads TGTGCCACCGGACTGCACGGCAACCCAGATACGCAGTATTTT. It yields the protein CATGLHGNPDTQYF.

A word on this clonotype: The junction and the germline gene differ at one end; a read error may be behind it. The chain joins TRBV2 to TRBJ2-5, with 14 bases aligning to TRBD2. From germline, CDR1 is SNHLY and CDR2 FYNNEI. The length of the CDR3 is 15 residues. CDR3 nucleotides: TGTGCCAGCGGGGGACTAGCGGGAGAACAAGGGACCCAGTACTTC. It encodes CASGGLAGEQGTQYF. Filled out from reference TRBV2 and TRBJ2-5, the complete variable domain reads EPEVTQTPSHQVTQMGQEVILRCVPISNHLYFYWYRQILGQKVEFLVSFYNNEISEKSEIFDDQFSVERPDGSNFTLKIRSTKLEDSAMYFCASGGLAGEQGTQYFGPGTRLLVL.

The sample holds a few counts of this clonotype. The chain combines TRBV5-4 with TRBJ2-5, with D maybe TRBD2 (6 bases). The CDR3 totals 15 residues. Germline V gives CDR1 SGHNT, CDR2 YYREEE (reference sequence). Trimming cost V 3 bases and J 1 base, with 13 bases left between them. CDR3 sequence reads: CASSSPGESQETQYF. The CDR3 nucleotides read TGTGCCAGCAGCTCCCCGGGGGAGTCCCAAGAGACCCAGTACTTC.

CDR3 region: CATSETDQETQYF. The CDR3 coding sequence is TGTGCCACCAGTGAGACAGATCAAGAGACCCAGTACTTC. The rearrangement uses TRBV24-1 and TRBJ2-5; possible D gene TRBD1, 5 bases. The CDR3 has 13 amino acids. V lost 4 bases and J lost 2, with 7 bases in between. Germline CDR1 is KGHDR and CDR2 is SFDVKD.

In this sample, this clonotype turned up a few times. The genes are TRBV4-1 and TRBJ1-3; 8 bases map to TRBD1. V was pared by 1 base and J by 4 bases, with 9 bases of the junction left unmatched. CDR1 and CDR2 from the germline V gene are MGHRA and YSYEKL. The CDR3 runs 17 residues. The CDR3 is CASSQGPTGGGGNTIYF. For the CDR3, the DNA is TGCGCCAGCAGCCAAGGCCCTACAGGGGGAGGAGGAAACACCATATATTTT.

The chain combines TRBV7-8 with TRBJ2-3, with TRBD2 matching 10 bases. The CDR3 is 17 residues long. J lost 5 bases, V lost 5 bases, and 13 bases had no gene match. Germline V gene sequence: CDR1 SGHVS, CDR2 FQNEAQ. The CDR3 bases are TGTGCCAGCAGCCCCCAAGGAGCGGGGGGGCAGAGAGATACGCAGTATTTT. Residues: CASSPQGAGGQRDTQYF.

This clonotype has a handful of counts. The chain is built from TRBV2 and TRBJ1-6, with 9 bases that match TRBD1. V was pared by 7 bases and J by 7 bases, with 8 bases of the junction left unmatched. Germline loops: CDR1 SNHLY, CDR2 FYNNEI. The CDR3 is 15 residues long. CDR3: CASIPGQGSNSPLHF. CDR3 nucleotide sequence: TGTGCCAGCATCCCGGGACAGGGTTCCAATTCACCCCTCCACTTT.

The genes are TRBV10-2 and TRBJ2-7; 8 nucleotides align to TRBD1. Germline V gene sequence: CDR1 WSHSY, CDR2 SAAADI. There are 14 residues in the CDR3. J lost 2 bases, V lost 5 bases, and 5 bases had no gene match. Written as DNA, the CDR3 is TGCGCCAGCAGTCGAGGACAGGGTGCCTACGAGCAGTACTTC. Its protein is CASSRGQGAYEQYF.

Notes on this clonotype: An end of the junction differs from the germline gene, which may be a read error. This chain links TRBV30 with TRBJ2-7; TRBD2 aligns across 7 bases. This CDR3 contains 12 residues. Germline loops: CDR1 GTSNPN, CDR2 SVGIG (reference sequence). The CDR3 here is CAWGTGGYEQYF. CDR3 nucleotide sequence: TGCGCCTGGGGTACGGGGGGCTACGAGCAGTACTTC.

This clonotype showed up just a few times. The V call is TRBV24-1, the J call TRBJ2-5; 12 bases map to TRBD2. Germline lookup yields CDR1 KGHDR and CDR2 SFDVKD. This CDR3 has 19 residues. J gave up 4 bases and V 0 bases, and 11 bases lay outside the gene matches. The CDR3 sequence: CATSDLSRATSGSGETQYF. As DNA, the CDR3 is TGTGCCACCAGTGATTTGTCCCGGGCGACTAGCGGGAGTGGAGAGACCCAGTACTTC.

This clonotype was detected many times. The chain combines TRBV24-1 with TRBJ2-2; D is possibly TRBD1 or TRBD2 (6 bases each). V was clipped by 7 bases and J by 3 bases, with 14 bases between them. The germline CDR1 and CDR2 sequences are KGHDR and SFDVKD. The CDR3 is 15 residues long. The CDR3 protein is CATRARGDDTGELFF. The CDR3 DNA sequence: TGTGCCACCAGGGCGAGGGGGGACGACACCGGGGAGCTGTTTTTT.

The chain employs TRBV29-1 and TRBJ1-1; D remains ambiguous. Germline lookup yields CDR1 SQVTM and CDR2 ANQGSEA. The CDR3 is 13 amino acids. V lost 4 bases, J lost 6 bases, and 15 bases lay in between. For the CDR3, the DNA is TGCAGCGTTGTGTCCGCGGGTACCGCTGAAGCTTTCTTT. Translation: CSVVSAGTAEAFF.

This clonotype has a count of ten or more. The J gene is TRBJ1-2, the V gene TRBV11-2; D remains unclear. The CDR3 length is 15 residues. Germline CDR1 SGHAT, CDR2 FQNNGV. Trimming removed 0 bases at V and 5 bases at J, with 13 bases between. CDR3 bases: TGTGCCAGCAGCTTAGATGGACGGACCACTTATGGCTACACCTTC. This gives the protein CASSLDGRTTYGYTF.

The rearrangement joins TRBV3-1 to TRBJ2-3; weak D call: TRBD2 (6 bases). CDR1 is LGHDT, CDR2 YNNKEL, per germline (reference sequence). The CDR3 has 14 amino acids. V lost 5 bases, J lost 0 bases, and 9 bases lay in between. The CDR3 DNA follows: TGTGCCAGCAGCTTCGGGACTAGCACAGATACGCAGTATTTT. Protein sequence: CASSFGTSTDTQYF.